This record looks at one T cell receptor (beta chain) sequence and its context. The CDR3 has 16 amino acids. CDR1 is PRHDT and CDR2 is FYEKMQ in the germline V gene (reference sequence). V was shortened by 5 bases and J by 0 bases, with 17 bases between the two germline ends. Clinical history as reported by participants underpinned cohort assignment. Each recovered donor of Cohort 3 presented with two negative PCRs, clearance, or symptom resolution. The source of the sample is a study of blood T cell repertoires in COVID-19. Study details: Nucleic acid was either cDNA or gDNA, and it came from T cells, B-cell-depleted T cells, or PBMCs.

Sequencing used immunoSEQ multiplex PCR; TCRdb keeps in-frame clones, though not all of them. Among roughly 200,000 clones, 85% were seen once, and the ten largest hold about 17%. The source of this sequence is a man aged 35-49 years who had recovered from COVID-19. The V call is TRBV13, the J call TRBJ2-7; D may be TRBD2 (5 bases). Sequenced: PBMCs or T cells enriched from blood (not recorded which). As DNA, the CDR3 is TGTGCCAGCAGCCCAACCCTGGACTTTTCCTCCTACGAGCAGTACTTC. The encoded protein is CASSPTLDFSSYEQYF.